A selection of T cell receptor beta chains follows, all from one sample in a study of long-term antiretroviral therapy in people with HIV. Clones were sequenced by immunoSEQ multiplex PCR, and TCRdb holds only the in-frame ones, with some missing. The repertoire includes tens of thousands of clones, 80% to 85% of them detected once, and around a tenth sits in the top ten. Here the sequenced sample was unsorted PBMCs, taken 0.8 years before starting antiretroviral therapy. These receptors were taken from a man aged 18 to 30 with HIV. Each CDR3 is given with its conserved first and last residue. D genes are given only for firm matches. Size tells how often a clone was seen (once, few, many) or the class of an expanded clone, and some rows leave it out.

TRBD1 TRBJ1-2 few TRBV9 TGTGCCAGCAGCGCAACAGGGGGCGGCTATGGCTACACCTTC CASSATGGGYGYTF
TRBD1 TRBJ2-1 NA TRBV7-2 TGTGCCAGCAGCAAACCCCCGGGACAGGGCGGCAATGAGCAGTTCTTC CASSKPPGQGGNEQFF
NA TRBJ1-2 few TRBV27 TGTGCCAGCTGTCCGGACGGAGCTAACTATGGCTACACCTTC CASCPDGANYGYTF
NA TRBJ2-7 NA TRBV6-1 TGTGCCAGCAGTGAATATCACCCCTCACCCTACGAGCAGTACTTC CASSEYHPSPYEQYF
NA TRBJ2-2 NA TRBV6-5 TGTGCCAGCAGTTACGGAGGGATCCGAGGTCCGTTAGAGCTGTTTTTT CASSYGGIRGPLELFF
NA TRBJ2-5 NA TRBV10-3 TGTGCCATCAGTGAGCGACCCACCCAAGAGACCCAGTACTTC CAISERPTQETQYF
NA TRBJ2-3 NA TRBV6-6 TGTGCCAGCAGCCCAGCCCCAGGGATTTCAGATACGCAGTATTTT CASSPAPGISDTQYF
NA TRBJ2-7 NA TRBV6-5 TGTGCCAGCAGTGGTGGGGGATACGAGCAGTACTTC CASSGGGYEQYF
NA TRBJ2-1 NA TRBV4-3 TGCGCCAGCAGCCAAGAGAAGCGGAGCTCCTACAATGAGCAGTTCTTC CASSQEKRSSYNEQFF
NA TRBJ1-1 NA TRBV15 TGTGCCACCAGCAGGGCTACCGTCGGGGTTGTGGAAGCTTTCTTT CATSRATVGVVEAFF
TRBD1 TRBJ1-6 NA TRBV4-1 TGCGCCAGCAGCCAAGGAGGACAGGCGGGATATTCACCCCTCCACTTT CASSQGGQAGYSPLHF
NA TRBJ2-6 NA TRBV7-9 TGTGCCAGCAGGCGAGCCGGACAGCCCTCTGGGGCCAACGTCCTGACTTTC CASRRAGQPSGANVLTF
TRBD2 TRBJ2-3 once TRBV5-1 TGCGCCAGCAGCTTGGGAGGCGCGGGAGGAGCGGATACGCAGTATTTT CASSLGGAGGADTQYF
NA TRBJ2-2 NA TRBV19 TGTGCCAGTAGTATGTGGGACACCGGGGAGCTGTTTTTT CASSMWDTGELFF
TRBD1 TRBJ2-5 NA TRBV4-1 TGCGCCAGCAGTTCGAACGAGGGACAGATTAAAGAGACCCAGTACTTC CASSSNEGQIKETQYF
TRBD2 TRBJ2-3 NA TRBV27 TGTGCCAGCGGGGTATTAGCGGGAGGGCCGGAAGATACGCAGTATTTT CASGVLAGGPEDTQYF
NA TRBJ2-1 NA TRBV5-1 TGCGCCAGCAGGGGGAGTCTCTACAATGAGCAGTTCTTC CASRGSLYNEQFF
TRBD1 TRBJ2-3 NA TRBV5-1 TGCGCCAGCAGCCAAATCTACCGGTGGGACAGGGGAGGCGATACGCAGTATTTT CASSQIYRWDRGGDTQYF
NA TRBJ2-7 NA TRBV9 TGTGCCAGCAGCGTAGTAGGCCGGGAGAGGGGGCCCTACGAGCAGTACTTC CASSVVGRERGPYEQYF
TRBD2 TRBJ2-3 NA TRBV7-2 TGTGCCAGCAGCTCATCTAGCGGGGCCCGCACAGATACGCAGTATTTT CASSSSSGARTDTQYF
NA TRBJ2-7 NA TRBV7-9 TGTGCCAGCAGCTTATATACCGGGAGTATTAGGTCCTACGAGCAGTACTTC CASSLYTGSIRSYEQYF
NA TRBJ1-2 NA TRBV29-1 TGCAGCGTTGAAGATCCAGCAGGACAGCCTTTCTATGGGTACACCTTC CSVEDPAGQPFYGYTF
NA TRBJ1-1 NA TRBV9 TGTGCCAGCAGCGTAGACGATTTTTCCGCGACTGAAGCTTTCTTT CASSVDDFSATEAFF
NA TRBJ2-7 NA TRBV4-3 TGCGCCAGCAGCCAAGCCTTGGAGAGGTATGACGAGCAGTACTTC CASSQALERYDEQYF
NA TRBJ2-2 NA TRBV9 TGTGCCAGCAGCGTCCGCGGGGTGGGGTCCGGGGAGCTGTTTTTT CASSVRGVGSGELFF
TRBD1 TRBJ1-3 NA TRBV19 TGTGCCAGTAGTATAGGGACAGGGATCTCTGGAAACACCATATATTTT CASSIGTGISGNTIYF
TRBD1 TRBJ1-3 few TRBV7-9 TGTGCCAGCAGCTTAACCGACAGGGAAGGATCTGGAAACACCATATATTTT CASSLTDREGSGNTIYF
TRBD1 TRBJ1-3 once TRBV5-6 TGTGCCAGCAGCTCTATCCCGGGACAGGGAGGAAACACCATATATTTT CASSSIPGQGGNTIYF
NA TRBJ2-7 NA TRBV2 TGTGCCAGCACCCTGACATCGAATTCCTACGAGCAGTACTTC CASTLTSNSYEQYF
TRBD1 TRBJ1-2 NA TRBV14 TGTGCCAGCAGCCAAGGACAGGGAAGGTACTATGGCTACACCTTC CASSQGQGRYYGYTF
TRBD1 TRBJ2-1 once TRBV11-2 TGTGCCAGCAGCTACAGGGGGCCGGTCTATGAGCAGTTCTTC CASSYRGPVYEQFF
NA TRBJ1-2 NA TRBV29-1 TGCAGCGTTGATGGGGGCCAGAACTATGGCTACACCTTC CSVDGGQNYGYTF
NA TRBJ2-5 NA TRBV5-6 TGTGCCAGCACCCCTCTTGGGGGAAAAGAGACCCAGTACTTC CASTPLGGKETQYF
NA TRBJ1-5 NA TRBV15 TGTGCCACCGGGGCCAGAGGGCGACAGCCCCAGCATTTT CATGARGRQPQHF
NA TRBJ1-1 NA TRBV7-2 TGTGCCAGCAGTCTCTACTCCAGGGGCACTGAAGCTTTCTTT CASSLYSRGTEAFF
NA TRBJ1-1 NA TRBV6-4 TGTGCCAGCAGTGACCATGGGGGGCGATTGCACATGAACACTGAAGCTTTCTTT CASSDHGGRLHMNTEAFF
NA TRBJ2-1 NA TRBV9 TGTGCCAGCAGCGTAGGCCCCGAGCAGTTCTTC CASSVGPEQFF
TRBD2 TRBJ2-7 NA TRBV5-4 TGTGCCAGCAGCCCAACTAGCGGACAAACCTACGAGCAGTACTTC CASSPTSGQTYEQYF
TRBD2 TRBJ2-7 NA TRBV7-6 TGTGCCAGCAGCTCTTCACTAGTGCGGGAGGTTCGCGAGCAGTACTTC CASSSSLVREVREQYF
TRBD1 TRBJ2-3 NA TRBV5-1 TGCGCCAGCAGCCCCGGGACAGGGGGCACCACAGATACGCAGTATTTT CASSPGTGGTTDTQYF
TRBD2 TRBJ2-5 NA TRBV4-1 TGCGCCAGCAGCCAAGGACTAGCGGGTATGGGGCCGGCGACCCAGTACTTC CASSQGLAGMGPATQYF
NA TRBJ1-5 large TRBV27 TGTGCCAGCAGTGTGGACATTCTTCATCAGCCCCAGCATTTT CASSVDILHQPQHF
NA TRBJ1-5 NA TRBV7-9 TGTGCCAGCAGCTTAGGCAATCAGCCCCAGCATTTT CASSLGNQPQHF
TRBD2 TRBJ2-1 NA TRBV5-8 TGTGCCAGCAGCTTGGCAGCGGGAGGGCCTTACAATGAGCAGTTCTTC CASSLAAGGPYNEQFF
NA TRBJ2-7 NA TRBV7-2 TGTGCCAGTGGAGGGGGCTTAAGCTACGAGCAGTACTTC CASGGGLSYEQYF
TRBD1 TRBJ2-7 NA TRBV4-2 TGTGCCAGCAGCCATCCCACCGGGACAGGGACCCTCTACGAGCAGTACTTC CASSHPTGTGTLYEQYF
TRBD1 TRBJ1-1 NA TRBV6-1 TGTGCCAGCAGTGAATGGGGACAGGGGAACACTGAAGCTTTCTTT CASSEWGQGNTEAFF
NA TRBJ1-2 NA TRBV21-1 TGTGCCAGCAGCACCCGGACAGGGAGGGGATATGGCTACACCTTC CASSTRTGRGYGYTF
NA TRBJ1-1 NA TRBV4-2 TGTGCCAGCAGCCAAGTCGGGGGATTCGGGAACACTGAAGCTTTCTTT CASSQVGGFGNTEAFF
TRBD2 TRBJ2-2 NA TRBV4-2 TGTGCCAGCAGCCAAGGGACTAGCGGGGGGGCCGGGGAGCTGTTTTTT CASSQGTSGGAGELFF
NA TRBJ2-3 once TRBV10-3 TGTGCCATCAGTTCGCCTGTTAGGGGCCGAGATACGCAGTATTTT CAISSPVRGRDTQYF
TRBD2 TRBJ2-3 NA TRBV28 TGTGCCAGCAGTTTATCCATCTCCGGGACTAGCGGGAGAGGGGCCACAGATACGCAGTATTTT CASSLSISGTSGRGATDTQYF
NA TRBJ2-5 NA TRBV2 TGTGCCAGCAGTGATCAGCAGTACCAAGAGACCCAGTACTTC CASSDQQYQETQYF
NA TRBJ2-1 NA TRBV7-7 TGTGCTAGCAGCTTTGGGACTGGGAATGAGCAGTTCTTC CASSFGTGNEQFF
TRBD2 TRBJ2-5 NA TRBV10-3 TGTGCCATCAGTGGGACTAGCGGGGGGCTAAAAGAGACCCAGTACTTC CAISGTSGGLKETQYF